This T cell receptor beta chain is drawn from a study of T cell repertoires in cytomegalovirus infection. Whole-study context: From public TCR beta signatures came an indication of both CMV infection and matching HLA type.

TCRdb redid the calling of the reads with MiXCR, one entry per CDR3 protein. Among 200,000 or so distinct CDR3 sequences listed, roughly a fifth were seen once. The source is a human donor in good health (CMV status not recorded). Some clones in this sample may be carry-over from other donors' samples. The sequencing input was PBMCs.

The CDR3 spells CASSQSKEGSEKLFF. CDR3 coding DNA: TGCGCCAGCAGTCAATCCAAGGAGGGCAGCGAAAAACTGTTTTTT. This chain links TRBV23-1 with TRBJ1-4; D gene uncertain. TRBV23-1 is labeled an ORF, and its function is uncertain. Between the trimmed V and J ends, which lost 0 bases and 8 bases, there was a span of 13 bases. The CDR3 consists of 15 residues.